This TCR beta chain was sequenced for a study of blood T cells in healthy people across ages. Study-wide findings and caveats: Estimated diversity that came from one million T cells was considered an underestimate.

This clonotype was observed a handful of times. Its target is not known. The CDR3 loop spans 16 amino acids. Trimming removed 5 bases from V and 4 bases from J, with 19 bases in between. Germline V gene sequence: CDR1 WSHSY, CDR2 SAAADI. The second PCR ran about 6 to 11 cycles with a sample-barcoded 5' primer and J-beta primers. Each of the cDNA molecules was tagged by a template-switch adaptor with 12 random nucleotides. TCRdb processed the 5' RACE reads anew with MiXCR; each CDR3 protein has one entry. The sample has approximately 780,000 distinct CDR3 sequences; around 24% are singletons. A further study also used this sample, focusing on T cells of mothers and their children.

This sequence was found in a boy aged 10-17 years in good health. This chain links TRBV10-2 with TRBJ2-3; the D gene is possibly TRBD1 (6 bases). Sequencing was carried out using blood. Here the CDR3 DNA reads TGCGCCAGCAGTTCCCCGGCAACAGGGACGGCAGATACGCAGTATTTT. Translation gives CASSSPATGTADTQYF.